Sequencing of this TCR beta chain was carried out in a study of blood T cell repertoires in COVID-19 (dated by TCRdb to 2020 to 2022). In the study overall: Samples covering the acute and convalescent phases of COVID-19 were provided by collaborators in the United States, Italy and Spain. The material from the prospective study consisted of cDNA or gDNA derived from T cells, B-cell-depleted T cells, or PBMCs. Subjects who had been exposed to COVID-19, were actively infected with it, or had recovered from it provided the deeply sampled blood TCRbeta repertoires that made up the dataset. The repertoires were made available in a free public database intended to serve as a resource for research on the immune response to SARS-CoV-2. The samples were drawn from the first 160 participants of the ongoing ImmuneRACE study and from some 1,300 subjects provided by 6 global collaborators. A de-identified subject ID, COVID-19 status, age in years and sex were almost always included in the sample metadata. HLA class I and class II types, where available, came from metadata supplied by the sample provider rather than from assay-based typing. Beyond this particular receptor, the publication reports: How much clinical and demographic metadata was included differed by source and by participant, and the metadata was provided uncurated.

The immunoSEQ Assay, a bias-controlled multiplex PCR, was used to amplify TCRbeta CDR3 regions from genomic DNA. Per the authors' processing: Nucleated cell counts per sample were estimated from amplification of reference gene primers within the assay. To quantify the absolute abundance of each unique TCRbeta CDR3 rearrangement, sequence reads were collapsed and filtered. Productive Simpson clonality was computed per sample as the square root of Simpson's diversity index over productive rearrangements. What TCRdb holds here is the immuneACCESS table cut down to in-frame rearrangements. Part of the clones is not present; checked against another copy, under half of the missing clones reflect an unresolved V gene, and the others are unexplained. That table gives V, J and clone size, and the DNA gave D and trimming. Across this sample there are over 120,000 clones, with 75% to 85% seen only once. In total, the top ten clones hold around 5% of the sample.

Here V drops 1 base and J drops 5 bases, and the junction holds 7 bases not matched to any gene. From the cysteine through the phenylalanine, the CDR3 covers 17 amino acids. Just CDR3 DNA is preserved here, 51 bases in frame from base 1. The germline V gene encodes CDR1 KGHDR and CDR2 SFDVKD. In Seattle, one collaborating source enrolled patients while the infection was active and tracked those patients longitudinally over the course of disease. The collaborating institutions used their own protocols to collect whole blood in K2EDTA tubes. For TCRbeta analysis, collaborators shipped samples as frozen whole blood, isolated PBMCs, or DNA extracted from either of those sample types. About this clone: Its target antigen remains unknown. No base quality values were provided; no much bigger clone lies one nucleotide off.

The rearranged chain carries TRBV24-1 and TRBJ2-3; 11 bases in the middle match TRBD1. Sequenced: peripheral blood. The TCR originated in a woman in her seventies with COVID-19, enrolled during active disease. CDR3 reads: CATSDLAGQGARDTQYF. The nucleotide sequence is TGTGCCACCAGTGATTTAGCCGGACAGGGGGCAAGAGATACGCAGTATTTT.